This T cell receptor (beta chain) derives from a study of shared clonotypes between healthy human individuals. Study outcomes and limitations: Roughly 4.6% of naive CD4 clonotypes were common to a few donors. Generally, naive subsets came out with larger estimated richness than memory subsets.

As for this clone: Antigen unknown. The sample has other DNA sequences that encode this CDR3 too.

Libraries were prepared by immunoSEQ multiplex PCR; TCRdb keeps only in-frame clonotypes and omits some of them. The sample carries approximately 1.1 million clones, 75% to 80% recorded once. The receptor was isolated from a young man in good health. Some clones in this sample may be carry-over from other donors' samples. Sequenced input: memory CD4+ T cells from PBMCs. Subset here: CD45RA-negative fraction.

The CDR3: CASSFGTGRREQYF. In DNA, the CDR3 is TGTGCCAGCAGCTTCGGGACAGGAAGGCGCGAGCAGTACTTC. The chain carries TRBV7-2 and TRBJ2-7; 8 bases align to TRBD1. Losses at the gene ends were 3 bases for V and 6 bases for J; bases not matched to a gene: 7. The CDR3 runs 14 residues. Germline CDR1 is SGHTA and CDR2 is FQGNSA.